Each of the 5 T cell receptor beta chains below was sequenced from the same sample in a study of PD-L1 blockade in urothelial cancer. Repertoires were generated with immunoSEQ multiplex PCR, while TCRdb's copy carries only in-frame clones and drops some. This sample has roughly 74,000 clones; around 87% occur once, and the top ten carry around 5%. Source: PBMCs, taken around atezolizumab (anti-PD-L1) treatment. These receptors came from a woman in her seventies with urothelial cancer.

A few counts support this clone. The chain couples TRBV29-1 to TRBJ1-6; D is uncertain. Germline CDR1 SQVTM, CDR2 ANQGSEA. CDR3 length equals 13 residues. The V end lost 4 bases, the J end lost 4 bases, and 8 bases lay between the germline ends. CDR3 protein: CSVAFSYNSPLHF. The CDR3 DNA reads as TGCAGCGTTGCCTTTTCGTATAATTCACCCCTCCACTTT.

CDR3 coding DNA: TGTGCCAGTAGTTTCCGACAGGGGATCAATGAAAAACTGTTTTTT. This translates into CASSFRQGINEKLFF. The V and J genes are TRBV19 and TRBJ1-4; 8 positions agree with TRBD1. CDR1 is LNHDA and CDR2 is SQIVND in the germline V gene (reference sequence). J was trimmed by 5 bases and V by 5 bases; bases with no gene match: 7. This CDR3 is 15 amino acids long.

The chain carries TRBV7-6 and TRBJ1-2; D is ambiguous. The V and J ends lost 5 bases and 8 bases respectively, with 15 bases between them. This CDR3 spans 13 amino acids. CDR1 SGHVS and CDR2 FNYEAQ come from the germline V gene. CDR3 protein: CASSLVPGWGYTF. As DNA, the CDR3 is TGTGCCAGCAGCCTAGTGCCCGGTTGGGGCTACACCTTC.

CDR3 nucleotide sequence: TGTGCCAGCAGCCGTGTTAGCGGGAGGGGATTAACCTACAATGAGCAGTTCTTC. This encodes CASSRVSGRGLTYNEQFF. The V call is TRBV14, the J call TRBJ2-1, with 11 bases fitting TRBD2. CDR1 SGHDN and CDR2 FVKESK come from the germline V gene. V shed 4 bases, J shed 2 bases, and the junction held 10 bases outside the gene matches. CDR3 length equals 18 residues. Using reference TRBV14 and TRBJ2-1 for the parts outside the CDR3, the full variable domain is EAGVTQFPSHSVIEKGQTVTLRCDPISGHDNLYWYRRVMGKEIKFLLHFVKESKQDESGMPNNRFLAERTGGTYSTLKVQPAELEDSGVYFCASSRVSGRGLTYNEQFFGPGTRLTVL.

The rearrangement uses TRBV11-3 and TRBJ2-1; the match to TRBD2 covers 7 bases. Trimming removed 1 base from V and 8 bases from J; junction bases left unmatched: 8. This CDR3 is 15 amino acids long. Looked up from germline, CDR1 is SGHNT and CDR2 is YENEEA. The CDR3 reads CASSLAGGSGHEQFF. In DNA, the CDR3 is TGTGCCAGCAGCTTAGCTGGCGGGAGTGGGCATGAGCAGTTCTTC.